The next 5 T cell receptor beta chains were all read from a single sample in a study of cytomegalovirus exposure and HLA in healthy donors. Amplification used 60 Vbeta primers and 13 Jbeta primers. Produced via immunoSEQ multiplex PCR; TCRdb's table is partial and in-frame only. The sample includes roughly 200,000 clones, roughly 80% of them seen just once. Sequenced material: PBMCs. Source of these receptors: a man between 25 and 39 years old in good health and CMV-seronegative.

The chain employs TRBV9 and TRBJ2-2; no clear D. The CDR3 totals 16 residues. Trimming shortened V by 0 bases and J by 4 bases, and 13 bases separated the two germline ends. Germline CDR1 SGDLS, CDR2 YYNGEE. CDR3 region: CASSVGASYLTGELFF. The CDR3 region has the DNA TGTGCCAGCAGCGTAGGGGCTTCCTACCTCACCGGGGAGCTGTTTTTT.

V is TRBV11-2 and J is TRBJ1-6; D might be TRBD1 (6 bases). Between the trimmed V and J ends, which lost 11 bases and 10 bases, there was a span of 24 bases. The CDR3 has 15 amino acids. Germline V gene sequence: CDR1 SGHAT, CDR2 FQNNGV. The CDR3 sequence is CAPLLGRGEGSPLHF. The CDR3 DNA follows: TGTGCCCCCCTATTAGGCAGGGGCGAGGGGTCACCCCTCCACTTT.

This sequence joins TRBV18 and TRBJ1-1; 9 nucleotides agree with TRBD1. This CDR3 has 17 amino acids. Per germline, CDR1 KGHSH and CDR2 LQKENI. The V and J ends lost 3 bases and 0 bases, in that order; junction bases with no gene match: 8. The CDR3 DNA reads as TGTGCCAGCTCACCCAGGGGACAGGGCATCATGAACACTGAAGCTTTCTTT. Its protein product is CASSPRGQGIMNTEAFF.

The CDR3 nucleotides read TGTGCCAGCAGCCCGGACAGGAGCTATAATTCACCCCTCCACTTT. Translation gives CASSPDRSYNSPLHF. J is TRBJ1-6 and V is TRBV11-2; 7 nucleotides align to TRBD1. The V gene end was trimmed by 5 bases and the J gene end by 3 bases; junction bases not matched to a gene: 4. Looked up from germline, CDR1 is SGHAT and CDR2 is FQNNGV. The CDR3 runs 15 residues.

The J gene is TRBJ2-3, the V gene TRBV6-5; 8 nucleotides agree with TRBD2. Trimming took 9 bases from V and 2 from J; bases not matched to a gene: 4. CDR1 is MNHEY, CDR2 SVGAGI, per germline. The CDR3 contains 13 residues. The CDR3 DNA reads as TGTGCCAGTAGCGGGGAGTACACAGATACGCAGTATTTT. It encodes CASSGEYTDTQYF.